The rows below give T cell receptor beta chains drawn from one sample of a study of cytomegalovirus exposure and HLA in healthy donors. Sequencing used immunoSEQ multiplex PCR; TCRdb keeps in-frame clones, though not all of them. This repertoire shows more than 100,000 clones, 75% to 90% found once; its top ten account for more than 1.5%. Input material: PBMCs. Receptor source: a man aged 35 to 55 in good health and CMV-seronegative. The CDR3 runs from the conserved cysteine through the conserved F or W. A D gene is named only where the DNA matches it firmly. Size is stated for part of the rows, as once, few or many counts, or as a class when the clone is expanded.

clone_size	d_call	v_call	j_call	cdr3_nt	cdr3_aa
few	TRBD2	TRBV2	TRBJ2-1	TGTGCCAGCAGTGAGGGACTACCAGGCTACAATGAGCAGTTCTTC	CASSEGLPGYNEQFF
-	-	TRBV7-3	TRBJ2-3	TGTGCCAGCAGCTTAATAGAGGGCACAGATACGCAGTATTTT	CASSLIEGTDTQYF
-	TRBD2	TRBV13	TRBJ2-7	TGTGCCAGCAGCTCCTACAAGCGGGAGGGATCCTACGAGCAGTACTTC	CASSSYKREGSYEQYF
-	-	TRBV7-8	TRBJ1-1	TGTGCCAGCAGCTCGCAGGGGATGAACACTGAAGCTTTCTTT	CASSSQGMNTEAFF
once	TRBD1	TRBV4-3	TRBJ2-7	TGCGCCAGCAGCCAAGGGACAGGGGGAGACGAGCAGTACTTC	CASSQGTGGDEQYF
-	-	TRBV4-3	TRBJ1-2	TGCGCCAGCAGCCATTTTCCAGGGGATGGCTACACCTTC	CASSHFPGDGYTF
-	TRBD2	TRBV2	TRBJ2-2	TGTGCCAGCACCATTCGGACTAGCGGTAACACCGGGGAGCTGTTTTTT	CASTIRTSGNTGELFF
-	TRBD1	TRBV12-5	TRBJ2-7	TGTGCTAGTGGTTTGGTCAAAAAACCGGGACAGGTTAAGTGGCGATACGAGCAGTACTTC	CASGLVKKPGQVKWRYEQYF
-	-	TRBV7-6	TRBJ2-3	TGTGCCAGCAGCTTGTGGGGGGGCACAGATACGCAGTATTTT	CASSLWGGTDTQYF
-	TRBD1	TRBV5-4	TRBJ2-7	TGTGCCAGCAGCTTAGGACAGGGGGCGGTCGAGCAGTACTTC	CASSLGQGAVEQYF
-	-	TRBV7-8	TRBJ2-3	TGTGCCAGCAGCTTAGCCCAGGGTAGCACAGATACGCAGTATTTT	CASSLAQGSTDTQYF
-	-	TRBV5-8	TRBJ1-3	TGTGCCAGCAGGGTGTACAGGTCTGGAAACACCATATATTTT	CASRVYRSGNTIYF
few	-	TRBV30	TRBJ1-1	TGTGCCTGGAGTGACGGACAGACGGGATCTGAAGCCTTCTTT	CAWSDGQTGSEAFF
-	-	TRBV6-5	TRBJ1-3	TGTGCCAGCGTCCAGTCCGGGGGGAACACCATATATTTT	CASVQSGGNTIYF
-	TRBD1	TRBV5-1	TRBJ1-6	TGCGCCAGCAGTTCCGGACAGGAGGGATCACCCCTCCACTTT	CASSSGQEGSPLHF
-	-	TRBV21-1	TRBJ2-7	TGTGCCAGCAGCAAATTGGAGACTAGCGGGAGGGCCTGTTACGAGCAGTACTTC	CASSKLETSGRACYEQYF
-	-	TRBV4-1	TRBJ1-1	TGCGCCAGCAGCCAGAGGCCGTTGAACACTGAAGCTTTCTTT	CASSQRPLNTEAFF
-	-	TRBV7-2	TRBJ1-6	TGTGCCAGCAGCTTAACCACAGGGAGGGGAGCACCCCTCCACTTT	CASSLTTGRGAPLHF
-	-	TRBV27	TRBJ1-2	TGTGCCAGCAGTGTTAGTGGGGGCCCCTATGGCTACACCTTC	CASSVSGGPYGYTF
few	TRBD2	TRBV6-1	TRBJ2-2	TGTGCCAGCAGTGAAGTGGCGGGGGATGGCACCGGGGAGCTGTTTTTT	CASSEVAGDGTGELFF
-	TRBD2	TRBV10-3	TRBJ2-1	TGTGCCATCAGCCTCCTAGCGGGAACTACCTACAATGAGCAGTTCTTC	CAISLLAGTTYNEQFF
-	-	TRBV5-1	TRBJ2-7	TGCGCCAGCAGCTTGGGCGGCCAAGACAGGATCTACTCCTACGAGCAGTACTTC	CASSLGGQDRIYSYEQYF
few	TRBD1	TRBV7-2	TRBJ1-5	TGTGCCAGCAGCTTAGATACAGGGGGAAGCAATCAGCCCCAGCATTTT	CASSLDTGGSNQPQHF
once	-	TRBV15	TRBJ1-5	TGTGCCACCAGCCGCGCGGGGGAGAATCAGCCCCAGCATTTT	CATSRAGENQPQHF
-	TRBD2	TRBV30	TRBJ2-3	TGTGCTTCTCGTCTAGCGGGAGCATCCGATACGCAGTATTTT	CASRLAGASDTQYF
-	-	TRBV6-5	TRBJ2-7	TGTGCCAGCAGTTACGAGGTAGCTGGATCCTACGAGCAGTACTTC	CASSYEVAGSYEQYF
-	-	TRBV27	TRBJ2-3	TGTGCCAGCAGTTTATGGAGGCCTAGCACAGATACGCAGTATTTT	CASSLWRPSTDTQYF
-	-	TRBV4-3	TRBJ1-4	TGCGCCAGCAGCCAGATCGGAGCCGGAGGACGGAGTAATGAAAAACTGTTTTTT	CASSQIGAGGRSNEKLFF
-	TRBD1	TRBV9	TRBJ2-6	TGTGCCAGCAGCGCCAGGGGGCCCGGGGCCAACGTCCTGACTTTC	CASSARGPGANVLTF
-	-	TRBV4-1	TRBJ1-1	TGCGCCAGCAGCCCCCCGAGCACTGAAGCTTTCTTT	CASSPPSTEAFF
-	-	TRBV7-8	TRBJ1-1	TGTGCCAGCACCTCGTCGCAGGAGAACACTGAAGCTTTCTTT	CASTSSQENTEAFF
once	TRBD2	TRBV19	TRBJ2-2	TGTGCCAGTAGTAATCCAGCGGGGACGAACACCGGGGAGCTGTTTTTT	CASSNPAGTNTGELFF
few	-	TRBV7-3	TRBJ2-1	TGTGCCAGCAGCGCTCAGGTGGGGGCCAGTGAGCAGTTCTTC	CASSAQVGASEQFF
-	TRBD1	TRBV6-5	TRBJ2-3	TGTGCCAGCAGTTTTTTCACAGGGGAGATCACAGATACGCAGTATTTT	CASSFFTGEITDTQYF
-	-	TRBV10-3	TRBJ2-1	TGTGCCATCAGTGAGCTAGAGGACAATGAGCAGTTCTTC	CAISELEDNEQFF
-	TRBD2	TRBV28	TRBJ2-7	TGTGCCAGCAGTTCGCCTAGCGGGGGTAGCTCCTACGAGCAGTACTTC	CASSSPSGGSSYEQYF
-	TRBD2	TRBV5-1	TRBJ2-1	TGCGCCAGCAGCTTGGCCCTGGCGGGGGGCTACAATGAGCAGTTCTTC	CASSLALAGGYNEQFF
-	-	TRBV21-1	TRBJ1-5	TGTGCCAGCAGGGGCGACAGTAATCAGCCCCAGCATTTT	CASRGDSNQPQHF
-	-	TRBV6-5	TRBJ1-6	TGTGCCAGCAGTTACACTCCCTATAATTCACCCCTCCACTTT	CASSYTPYNSPLHF
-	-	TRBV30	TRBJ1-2	TGTGCCTGGGCTATTACAGGTTATGGCTACACCTTC	CAWAITGYGYTF
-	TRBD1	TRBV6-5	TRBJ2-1	TGTGCCAGCAGTCCGGGACAGGGCAATGAGCAGTTCTTC	CASSPGQGNEQFF
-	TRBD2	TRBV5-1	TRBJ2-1	TGCGCCAGCAGCTTGGCCGGAACGGGAGGGCCGGTTGAGCAGTTCTTC	CASSLAGTGGPVEQFF
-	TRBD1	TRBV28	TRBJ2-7	TGTGCCAGCAGTTTCTCCGGGACAGGGATCGAGCAGTACTTC	CASSFSGTGIEQYF
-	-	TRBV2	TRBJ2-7	TGTGCCAGCAGTCCCCGCGGGGCGGGATCTACCTACGAGCAGTACTTC	CASSPRGAGSTYEQYF
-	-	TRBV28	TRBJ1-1	TGTGCCAGCAGTCCACCTGGGGGGAGGACTGAAGCTTTCTTT	CASSPPGGRTEAFF
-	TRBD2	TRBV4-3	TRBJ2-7	TGCGCCAGCAGCCCAAGCCTAGCGGGAGGGCCCTACGAGCAGTACTTC	CASSPSLAGGPYEQYF
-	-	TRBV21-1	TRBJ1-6	TGTGCCAGCAACCAGGGGGGCAGAGGTTCACCCCTCCACTTT	CASNQGGRGSPLHF